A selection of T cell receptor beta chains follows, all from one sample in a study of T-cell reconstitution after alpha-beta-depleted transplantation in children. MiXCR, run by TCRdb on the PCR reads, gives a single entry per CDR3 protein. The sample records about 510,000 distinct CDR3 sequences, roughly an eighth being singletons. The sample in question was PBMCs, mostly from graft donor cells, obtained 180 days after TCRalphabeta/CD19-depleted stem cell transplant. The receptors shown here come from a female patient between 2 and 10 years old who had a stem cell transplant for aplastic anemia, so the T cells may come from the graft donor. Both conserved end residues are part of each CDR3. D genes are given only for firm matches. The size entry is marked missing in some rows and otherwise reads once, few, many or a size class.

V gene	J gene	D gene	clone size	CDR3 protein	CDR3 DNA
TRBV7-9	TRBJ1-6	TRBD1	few	CASSLKRPGQFLSPLHF	TGTGCCAGCAGCTTGAAAAGACCGGGACAGTTTCTTTCACCCCTCCACTTT
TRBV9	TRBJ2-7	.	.	CASSVWADEPPPYEQYF	TGTGCCAGCAGCGTCTGGGCGGACGAACCACCTCCCTACGAGCAGTACTTC
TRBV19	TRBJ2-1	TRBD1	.	CASGGDRAEQFF	TGTGCCAGTGGCGGGGACAGGGCTGAGCAGTTCTTC
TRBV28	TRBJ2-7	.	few	CASSYSGHTIYEQYF	TGTGCCAGCAGTTACTCGGGACATACTATCTACGAGCAGTACTTC
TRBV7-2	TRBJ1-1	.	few	CASSPARQAFF	TGTGCCAGCAGCCCGGCACGTCAGGCTTTCTTT
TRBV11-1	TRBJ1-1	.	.	CASSLVLGNTEAFF	TGTGCCAGCAGCTTAGTTCTGGGGAACACTGAAGCTTTCTTT
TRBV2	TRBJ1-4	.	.	CASRVTSTNEKLFF	TGTGCCAGCAGGGTTACATCTACTAATGAAAAACTGTTTTTT
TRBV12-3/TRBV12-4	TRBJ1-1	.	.	CASSLRGASNTEAFF	TGTGCCAGCAGTTTAAGAGGGGCGTCGAACACTGAAGCTTTCTTT
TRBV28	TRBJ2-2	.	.	CASSTTGWGGELFF	TGTGCCAGCAGTACGACGGGCTGGGGCGGGGAGCTGTTTTTT
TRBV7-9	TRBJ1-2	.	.	CASERTRGAGYGYTF	TGTGCCAGCGAGAGAACGCGGGGCGCGGGCTATGGCTACACCTTC
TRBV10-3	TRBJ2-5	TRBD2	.	CAISGEASGKKTQYF	TGTGCCATCAGTGGAGAGGCTAGCGGGAAAAAGACCCAGTACTTC
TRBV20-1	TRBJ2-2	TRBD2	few	CSARLAGGPDTGELFF	TGCAGTGCTAGGCTAGCGGGAGGGCCGGACACCGGGGAGCTGTTTTTT
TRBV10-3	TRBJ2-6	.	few	CAIQGTGANVLTF	TGTGCCATTCAGGGTACTGGGGCCAACGTCCTGACTTTC
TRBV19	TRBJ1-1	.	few	CASSILQQATEAFF	TGTGCCAGTAGTATCTTACAACAGGCTACTGAAGCTTTCTTT
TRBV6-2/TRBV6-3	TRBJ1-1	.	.	CASSSIGQGSMNTEAFF	TGTGCCAGCAGTTCGATCGGGCAGGGTTCAATGAACACTGAAGCTTTCTTT
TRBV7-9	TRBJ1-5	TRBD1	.	CASSPGQVDSNQPQHF	TGTGCCAGCAGCCCAGGACAGGTTGATAGCAATCAGCCCCAGCATTTT
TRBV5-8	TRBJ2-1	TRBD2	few	CASSFPSGRSDEQFF	TGTGCCAGCAGCTTTCCGAGCGGGAGATCCGATGAGCAGTTCTTC
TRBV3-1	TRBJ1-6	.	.	CASSRTDQASPLHF	TGTGCCAGCAGCCGAACAGACCAGGCTTCACCCCTCCACTTT
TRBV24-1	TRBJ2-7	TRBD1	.	CATSDPPGQGETYEQYF	TGTGCCACCAGTGATCCCCCGGGACAGGGGGAAACCTACGAGCAGTACTTC
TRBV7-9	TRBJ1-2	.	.	CASSLRDEGSETF	TGTGCCAGCAGCCTCCGGGACGAGGGGTCGGAGACCTTC
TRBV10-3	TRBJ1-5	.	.	CAISESPVTYQPQHF	TGTGCCATCAGTGAGTCCCCAGTTACTTATCAGCCCCAGCATTTT
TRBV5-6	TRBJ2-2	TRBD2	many	CASRAGGTGELFF	TGTGCCAGCAGAGCGGGGGGGACCGGGGAGCTGTTTTTT
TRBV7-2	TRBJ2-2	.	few	CASSFQPGLTGELFF	TGTGCCAGCAGCTTCCAACCGGGCCTCACCGGGGAGCTGTTTTTT
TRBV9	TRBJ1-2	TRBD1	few	CASSVDGRTGPYGYTF	TGTGCCAGCAGCGTAGACGGACGGACAGGGCCCTATGGCTACACCTTC
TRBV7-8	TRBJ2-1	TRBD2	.	CASSHTSGSPNEQFF	TGTGCCAGCAGCCATACTAGCGGGAGTCCAAATGAGCAGTTCTTC
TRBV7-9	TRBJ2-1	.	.	CASSFRDGGDNEQFF	TGTGCCAGCAGCTTCCGGGACGGAGGAGACAATGAGCAGTTCTTC
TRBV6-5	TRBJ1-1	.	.	CASSYVGGNTEAFF	TGTGCCAGCAGTTACGTCGGCGGTAACACTGAAGCTTTCTTT
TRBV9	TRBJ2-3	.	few	CASSSYREDTQYF	TGTGCCAGCAGCTCATACAGGGAGGATACGCAGTATTTT
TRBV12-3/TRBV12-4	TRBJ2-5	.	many	CASSRVQETQYF	TGTGCCAGCAGCAGGGTACAAGAGACCCAGTACTTC
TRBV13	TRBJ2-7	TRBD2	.	CASSPKGLAGAYEQYF	TGTGCCAGCAGCCCGAAGGGACTAGCGGGAGCATACGAGCAGTACTTC
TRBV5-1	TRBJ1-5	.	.	CASSLDGAPDQPQHF	TGCGCCAGCAGCTTGGACGGGGCCCCCGATCAGCCCCAGCATTTT
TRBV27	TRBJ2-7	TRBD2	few	CASSRSGSPSRRFYEQYF	TGTGCCAGCAGTCGAAGCGGGAGTCCCTCACGACGGTTCTACGAGCAGTACTTC